This TCR beta chain was retrieved from a study of CD8+ T cells in alopecia areata. Background on the study: Treated patients swallowed 5 to 10 mg of oral tofacitinib twice daily. Disease severity was quantified as SALT score of affected scalp area. Study-wide findings and caveats: Scalp clonality decreased significantly with tofacitinib, and so did expanded CD8+ clones among the top 100. Compared with normal scalp, lesional scalp had higher clonality and more expanded CD8+ clones.

cDNA serving as the sequencing template came from extracted, reverse transcribed RNA. Method: immunoSEQ multiplex PCR; TCRdb's copy keeps in-frame clones and lacks some. Of about 7,400 clones in the sample, around 66% were seen once. The germline CDR1 and CDR2 sequences are MGHRA and YSYEKL. This CDR3 has 15 amino acids. V lost 2 bases and J 3 bases, leaving 14 bases between the germline ends. Indicated treatment: oral pan-JAK inhibitor, 5-10 mg twice daily. Lesional scalp punch biopsies and peripheral blood were collected from alopecia areata patients. Concerning this clone itself: Its antigen is undetermined.

The material sequenced was skin, taken at week 4, from a patient treated with tofacitinib. J is TRBJ2-7 and V is TRBV4-1, with D possibly TRBD1 on 6 matching bases. This sequence was found in a human donor with alopecia areata. The CDR3 reads CASSQKQGLFYEQYF. CDR3 DNA: TGCGCCAGCAGCCAAAAACAGGGTCTTTTCTACGAGCAGTACTTC.